This TCR beta chain stems from a study of STAT5B mutations in CD4+ large granular lymphocyte leukemia. Study details: The CDR3 'QG' motif was associated with a particular HLA allele among healthy donors.

The protocol was immunoSEQ multiplex PCR, while the TCRdb copy is restricted to in-frame clones and leaves out a portion. The sample yields roughly 36,000 clones, over 65% seen once. Study-wide findings and caveats: The CD4+ versus CD8+ T-LGLL clonality difference may reflect limited sample size. No patients shared main leukemic clonotypes, though 25% to 30% appeared at low frequency elsewhere.

Germline V gives CDR1 GTSNPN, CDR2 SVGIG (reference sequence). The CDR3 runs to 15 residues. With 3 bases clipped from V and 4 bases from J, the junction kept 4 bases outside the gene matches. Turning to this clone: Its antigen is not identified.

The sequenced sample consisted of CD4+ T cells from blood buffy coats. The sequence was collected from a human donor in good health. This sequence joins TRBV30 and TRBJ1-6; 9 bases line up with TRBD1. The CDR3 spells CAWRYGQGYNSPLHF. CDR3 DNA sequence: TGTGCCTGGAGATATGGACAGGGGTATAATTCACCCCTCCACTTT.